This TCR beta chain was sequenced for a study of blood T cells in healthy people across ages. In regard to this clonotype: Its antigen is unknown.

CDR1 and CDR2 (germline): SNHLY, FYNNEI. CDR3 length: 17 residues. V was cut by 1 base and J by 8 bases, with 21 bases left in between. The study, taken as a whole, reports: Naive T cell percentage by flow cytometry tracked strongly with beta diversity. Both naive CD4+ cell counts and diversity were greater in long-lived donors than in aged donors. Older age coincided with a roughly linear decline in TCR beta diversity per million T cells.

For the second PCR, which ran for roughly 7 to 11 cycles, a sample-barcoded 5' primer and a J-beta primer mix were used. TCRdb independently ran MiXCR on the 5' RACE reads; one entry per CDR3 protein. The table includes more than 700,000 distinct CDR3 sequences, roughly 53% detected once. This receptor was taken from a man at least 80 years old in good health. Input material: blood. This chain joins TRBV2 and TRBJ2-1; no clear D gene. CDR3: CASSEGTAARRGDEQFF. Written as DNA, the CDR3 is TGTGCCAGCAGTGAAGGAACAGCTGCACGCCGTGGGGATGAGCAGTTCTTC.